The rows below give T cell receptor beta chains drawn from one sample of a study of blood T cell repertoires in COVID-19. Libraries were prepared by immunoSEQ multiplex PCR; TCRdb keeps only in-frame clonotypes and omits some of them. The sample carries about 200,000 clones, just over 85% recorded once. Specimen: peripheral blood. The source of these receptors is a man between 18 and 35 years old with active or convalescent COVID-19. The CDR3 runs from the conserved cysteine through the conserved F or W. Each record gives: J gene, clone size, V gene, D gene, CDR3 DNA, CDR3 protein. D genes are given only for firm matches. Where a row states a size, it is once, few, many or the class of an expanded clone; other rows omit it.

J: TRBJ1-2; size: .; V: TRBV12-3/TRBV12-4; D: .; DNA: TGTGCCAGCAGTTTACGAGATGGCTACACCTTC; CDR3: CASSLRDGYTF
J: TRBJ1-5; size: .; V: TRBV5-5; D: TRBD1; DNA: TGTGCCAGCAGCCCCGGGACAGGGCTTCTCTATAGCAATCAGCCCCAGCATTTT; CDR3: CASSPGTGLLYSNQPQHF
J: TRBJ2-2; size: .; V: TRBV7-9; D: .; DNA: TGTGCCAGCAGCTTAGTCGGGGTCGGGGAGCTGTTTTTT; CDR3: CASSLVGVGELFF
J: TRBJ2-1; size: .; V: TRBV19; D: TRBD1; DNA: TGTGCCAGTAACTGGGCAACAGGGGGCAATGAGCAGTTCTTC; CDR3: CASNWATGGNEQFF
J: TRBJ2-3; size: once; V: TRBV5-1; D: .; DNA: TGCGCCAGCAGCTTGGCGTTCGGGGGAAGCACAGATACGCAGTATTTT; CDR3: CASSLAFGGSTDTQYF
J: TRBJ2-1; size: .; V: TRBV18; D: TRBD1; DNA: TGTGCCAGCTCACCAGCGGACAGGCGCTCCTACAATGAGCAGTTCTTC; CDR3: CASSPADRRSYNEQFF
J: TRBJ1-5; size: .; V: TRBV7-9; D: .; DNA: TGTGCCAGCAGCCCCATGGGGACTAATCAGCCCCAGCATTTT; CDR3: CASSPMGTNQPQHF
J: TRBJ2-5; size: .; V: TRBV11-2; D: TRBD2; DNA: TGTGCCAGCAGCCCGCCGGCTAGCGGGAGGGAGACCCAGTACTTC; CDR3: CASSPPASGRETQYF
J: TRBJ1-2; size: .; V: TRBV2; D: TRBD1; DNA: TGTGCCAGCAGTGAAGGCGGAGGCAGGGGGGTATTGGGCTACACCTTC; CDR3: CASSEGGGRGVLGYTF
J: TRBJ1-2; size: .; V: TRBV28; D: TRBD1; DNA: TGTGCCAGCAGACTGGGACAGGGGTTGGGCACCTTC; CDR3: CASRLGQGLGTF
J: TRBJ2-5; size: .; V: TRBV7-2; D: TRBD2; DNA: TGTGCCAGCAGTTCCCTAGCGGGGACCTCAGGGACCCAGTACTTC; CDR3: CASSSLAGTSGTQYF
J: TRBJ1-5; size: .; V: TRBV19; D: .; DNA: TGTGCCAGTAGTATAGGACGGCCTAGTGAGCCCCAGCATTTT; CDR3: CASSIGRPSEPQHF
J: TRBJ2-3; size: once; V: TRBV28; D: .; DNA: TGTGCCAGCAGCCCCTGGGGAGGCACAGATACGCAGTATTTT; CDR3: CASSPWGGTDTQYF
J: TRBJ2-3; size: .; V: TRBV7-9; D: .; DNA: TGTGCCAGCAGCCGATCAGGGGGCACAGATACGCAGTATTTT; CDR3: CASSRSGGTDTQYF
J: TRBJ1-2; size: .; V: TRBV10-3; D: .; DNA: TGTGCCATCATGAGGCAGGGTATGGACCCTTATGGCTACACCTTC; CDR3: CAIMRQGMDPYGYTF
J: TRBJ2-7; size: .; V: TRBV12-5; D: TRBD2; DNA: TGTGCTAGTGGTTTGGCCTCCGGGTCGGGGGGAAGCGAGCAGTACTTC; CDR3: CASGLASGSGGSEQYF
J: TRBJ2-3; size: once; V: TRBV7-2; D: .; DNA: TGTGCCAGCAGCTGGAGGCGGGGAGGCACAGATACGCAGTATTTT; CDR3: CASSWRRGGTDTQYF
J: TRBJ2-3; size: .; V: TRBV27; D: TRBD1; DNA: TGTGCCAGCAGTTTAGAGGGGGCTCGCACAGATACGCAGTATTTT; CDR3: CASSLEGARTDTQYF
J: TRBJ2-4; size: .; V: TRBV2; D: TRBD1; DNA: TGTGCCAGCAGCAACTATGGGACAGGGGGGAACATTCAGTACTTC; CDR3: CASSNYGTGGNIQYF
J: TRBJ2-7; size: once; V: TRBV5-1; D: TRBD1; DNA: TGCGCCAGCGGACAGGGCTACGAGCAGTACTTC; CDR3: CASGQGYEQYF
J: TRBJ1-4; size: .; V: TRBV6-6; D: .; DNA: TGTGCCAGCAGTCTCCACAGGGATGCCGAAAAACTGTTTTTT; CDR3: CASSLHRDAEKLFF
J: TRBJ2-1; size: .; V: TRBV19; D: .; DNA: TGTGCCAGTAGATCCAGCGGTCGATACAATGAGCAGTTCTTC; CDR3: CASRSSGRYNEQFF
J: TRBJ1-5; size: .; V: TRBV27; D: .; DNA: TGTGCCAGCAGTTTATCAGGGGTCTCTAGCAATCAGCCCCAGCATTTT; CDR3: CASSLSGVSSNQPQHF
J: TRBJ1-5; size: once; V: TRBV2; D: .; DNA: TGTGCCACTAAAACAGAGCGCAATCAGCCCCAGCATTTT; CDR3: CATKTERNQPQHF
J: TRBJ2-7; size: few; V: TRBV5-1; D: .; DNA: TGCGCCAGCAGGGACCCCGCAGGGGAGCAGTACTTC; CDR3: CASRDPAGEQYF
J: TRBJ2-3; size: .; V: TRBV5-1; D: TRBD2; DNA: TGCGCCAGCACCCGTCTAGCGGGGGACACAGATACGCAGTATTTT; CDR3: CASTRLAGDTDTQYF
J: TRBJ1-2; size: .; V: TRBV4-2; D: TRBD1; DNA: TGTGCCAGCAGCCAGACGGGACAGGGAATAAACTATGGCTACACCTTC; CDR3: CASSQTGQGINYGYTF
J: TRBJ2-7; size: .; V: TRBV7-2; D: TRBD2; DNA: TGTGCCAGCAGCCACCGGGCAGCGGGAGGGGATTGGTACGAGCAGTACTTC; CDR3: CASSHRAAGGDWYEQYF
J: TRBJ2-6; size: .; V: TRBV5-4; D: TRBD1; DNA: TGTGCCAGCAGCCCCGGGACAGGGAATTCTGGGGCCAACGTCCTGACTTTC; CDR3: CASSPGTGNSGANVLTF
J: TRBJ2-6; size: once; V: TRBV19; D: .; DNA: TGTGCCACCCAAGAGATGGGCAGGGGAACCTCTGGGGCCAACGTCCTGACTTTC; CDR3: CATQEMGRGTSGANVLTF
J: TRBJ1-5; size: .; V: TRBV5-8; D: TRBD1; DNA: TGTGCCAGCAGTTCCGGGACAGGGAATAGCAATCAGCCCCAGCATTTT; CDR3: CASSSGTGNSNQPQHF
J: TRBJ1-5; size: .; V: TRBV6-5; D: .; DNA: TGTGCCAGCAGTTACGCGGGGGATCAGCCCCAGCATTTT; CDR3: CASSYAGDQPQHF
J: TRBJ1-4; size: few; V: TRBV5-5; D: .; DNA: TGTGCCAGCAGCTTACTCGGACTCGGTGGCCTTAATGAAAAACTGTTTTTT; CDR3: CASSLLGLGGLNEKLFF
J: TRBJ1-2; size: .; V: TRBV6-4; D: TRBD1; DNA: TGTGCCAGCAGTGACGAGGGGACAGGCCGGGGCTACACCTTC; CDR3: CASSDEGTGRGYTF
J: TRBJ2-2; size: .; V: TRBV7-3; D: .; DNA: TGTGCCAGCAGCGCGGGCGCCCAGATCGGGGAGCTGTTTTTT; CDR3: CASSAGAQIGELFF
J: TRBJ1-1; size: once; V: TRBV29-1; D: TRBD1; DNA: TGCAGCGTTCTCGGACAGGGGCCTGGAGTAACTGAAGCTTTCTTT; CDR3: CSVLGQGPGVTEAFF
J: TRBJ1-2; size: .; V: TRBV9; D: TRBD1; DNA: TGTGCCAGCAGCCTTGACGGATCCGGGACAGGTTCTTATGGCTACACCTTC; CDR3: CASSLDGSGTGSYGYTF
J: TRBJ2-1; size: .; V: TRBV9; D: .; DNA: TGTGCCTTAAATGAGCAGTTCTTC; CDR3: CALNEQFF
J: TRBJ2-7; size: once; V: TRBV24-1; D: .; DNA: TGTGCCACCAGTGAGCCAAAAACAGGACCGAGCACCTACGAGCAGTACTTC; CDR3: CATSEPKTGPSTYEQYF
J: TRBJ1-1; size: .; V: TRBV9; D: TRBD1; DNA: TGTGCCAGCAGCGTAGTGGTGGGACAGGGGTATGATAGCACTGAAGCTTTCTTT; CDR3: CASSVVVGQGYDSTEAFF
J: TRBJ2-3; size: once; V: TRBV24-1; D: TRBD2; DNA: TGTGCCACCAGTGAAGCGGGAGTAGGCACAGATACGCAGTATTTT; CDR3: CATSEAGVGTDTQYF
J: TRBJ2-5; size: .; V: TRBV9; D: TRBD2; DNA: TGTGCCAGCAGCTCCGGGGTAGCGGGAGGAGAGACCCAGTACTTC; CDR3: CASSSGVAGGETQYF
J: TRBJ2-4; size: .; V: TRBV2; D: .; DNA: TGTGCCAGCAGTTCAGCCCTTGGAGAAAACATTCAGTACTTC; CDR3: CASSSALGENIQYF
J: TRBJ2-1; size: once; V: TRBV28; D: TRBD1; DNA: TGTGCCAGCAGTCGCGGCCTTACAGGGGACAATGAGCAGTTCTTC; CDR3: CASSRGLTGDNEQFF
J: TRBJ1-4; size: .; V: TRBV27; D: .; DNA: TGTGCCAGCAGTTTTTCGGGGGGCGGTGTTGAAAAACTGTTTTTT; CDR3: CASSFSGGGVEKLFF